The T cell receptor beta chain described here comes from a study of blood T cell repertoires in COVID-19. For the study at large: There were acute and convalescent COVID-19 samples, and they came from the United States, Italy and Spain. PBMCs, B-cell-depleted T cells, or T cells provided the cDNA or gDNA that made up the material.

Those enrolled in Seattle joined during active infection and were followed longitudinally afterward. The CDR3 runs 14 residues. V lost 1 base and J lost 6; bases outside the gene matches: 4. Germline V gene data show CDR1 as SGDLS and CDR2 as YYNGEE. Original methodology: Amplified reference gene primers provided the basis for estimating nucleated cell counts. Sequencing used immunoSEQ multiplex PCR; TCRdb keeps in-frame clones, though not all of them. V and J calls and clone size are given by that table; D and trimming were obtained from the DNA. The sample holds about 150,000 clones, 88% seen once. This TCR was recovered from a human donor with COVID-19, enrolled during active disease. The donor label of this sample is uncertain. Sequenced sample: peripheral blood. V gene TRBV9 combines with J gene TRBJ2-1; 7 bases are a match to TRBD1. CDR3 coding DNA: TGTGCCAGCAGCGTACAGGGGGTTTCCAATGAGCAGTTCTTC. This codes for CASSVQGVSNEQFF.